The 3 T cell receptor beta chains presented below share a single source sample, sequenced in a study of OX40 agonist ivuxolimab in advanced cancers. TCRdb's table, derived via immunoSEQ multiplex PCR, lists solely in-frame clones and lacks some. Altogether some 80,000 clones are present, approximately 85% being singletons, with the ten largest covering approximately 2.3%. Sequencing was performed on CD4+ or CD8+ T cells sorted from blood, taken in a trial of the OX40 agonist ivuxolimab. The receptors were gathered from an adult with an advanced solid tumor such as melanoma, head and neck, liver or kidney cancer.

This chain joins TRBV18 and TRBJ1-3; 10 bases line up with TRBD1. Trimming removed 3 bases from V and 8 bases from J; junction bases left unmatched: 4. CDR3 length equals 14 residues. Germline lookup yields CDR1 KGHSH and CDR2 LQKENI. CDR3 in amino acids: CASSPTGGADTIYF. CDR3 DNA: TGTGCCAGCTCACCGACAGGGGGCGCGGACACCATATATTTT. The variable domain in full, completed from reference TRBV18 and TRBJ1-3, reads NAGVMQNPRHLVRRRGQEARLRCSPMKGHSHVYWYRQLPEEGLKFMVYLQKENIIDESGMPKERFSAEFPKEGPSILRIQQVVRGDSAAYFCASSPTGGADTIYFGEGSWLTVV.

This chain uses TRBV15 with TRBJ1-5, with D possibly TRBD1 on 5 matching bases. V was pared by 0 bases and J by 6 bases, with 9 bases between. Germline V gives CDR1 LNHNV, CDR2 YYDKDF (reference sequence). The CDR3 extends over 14 amino acids. As DNA, the CDR3 is TGTGCCACCAGCAGAGACGGGGCGGTTCAGCCCCAGCATTTT. As protein: CATSRDGAVQPQHF. Together with reference TRBV15 and TRBJ1-5, the CDR3 gives the full variable domain: DAMVIQNPRYQVTQFGKPVTLSCSQTLNHNVMYWYQQKSSQAPKLLFHYYDKDFNNEADTPDNFQSRRPNTSFCFLDIRSPGLGDTAMYLCATSRDGAVQPQHFGDGTRLSIL.

There are a few counts of this clone. The chain employs TRBV7-9 and TRBJ1-5, with D unclear. Trimming shortened V by 2 bases and J by 6 bases, and 20 bases separated the two germline ends. Per the germline V gene, CDR1 is SEHNR and CDR2 is FQNEAQ (reference sequence). CDR3 length: 17 amino acids. The CDR3 DNA follows: TGTGCCAGCAGCTTAAGTGGTGTTGAGGGCGGGAGTCAGCCCCAGCATTTT. This encodes CASSLSGVEGGSQPQHF.